This TCR beta chain stems from a study of prognosis after radiotherapy for stage I lung cancer. J lost 8 bases, V lost 7 bases, and 12 bases had no gene match. CDR3 length equals 15 residues. As for this clonotype: Its target is not known.

None of the patients had undergone chemotherapy or radiotherapy beforehand or had any other malignancy, and each showed node-negative status on CT and PET/CT. At both of two time points, around 6.2 milliliters of peripheral blood were drawn. With two-round multiplex PCR, TCR beta CDR3 sequences were amplified from genomic DNA. Gene-specific TRBV and TRBJ primers were used in PCR round one. From the multiplex PCR reads, TCRdb called clonotypes with MiXCR, one entry per CDR3 protein. The data contain under 20,000 distinct CDR3 sequences, approximately 46% of them singletons. Study observations and caveats: Unique TCR clone counts were lower following stereotactic body radiation therapy (median roughly 10,000 versus 7,000).

The rearrangement links TRBV12-3 or TRBV12-4 to TRBJ2-2; 8 bases line up with TRBD1. Sequencing used PBMCs, obtained before or after stereotactic body radiation therapy (not recorded which). The TCR sequence derives from a donor over 45 with non-small cell lung cancer. For the CDR3, the DNA is TGTGCCAGCATGGACGAGACAGGGGATTCTGGGGAGCTGTTTTTT. This gives the protein CASMDETGDSGELFF.